This T cell receptor (beta chain) was sequenced during a study of T cells in Graves' hyperthyroidism and ophthalmopathy. Study outcomes and limitations: Researchers found most expanded thyroid clonotypes above 0.001 in blood as well. Ophthalmopathy, which appeared later, was predicted by the model a median 6.5 months before onset.

Germline assignment: CDR1 KGHSH and CDR2 LQKENI. V shed 2 bases and J shed 0 bases, with 7 bases lying between them. This CDR3 is 14 amino acids long. Patients having uncontrolled infection, another autoimmune disease, pregnancy or lactation were not included. Amplified regions were TCR beta CDR3 sequences from RNA transcripts. HTBI primers were used for first-round RT-PCR of the TCR CDR3. TCRdb re-called the multiplex PCR reads with MiXCR, one entry per CDR3 protein. Of 500,000 to 600,000 distinct CDR3 sequences listed, around 45% are singletons. This clonotype was counted only a few times. No antigen is known for it.

The clonotype originates from an adult woman with Graves' disease, either hyperthyroidism or ophthalmopathy (not recorded which). The sample consisted of peripheral blood or thyroid tissue (not recorded which). The V and J genes are TRBV18 and TRBJ1-1; D is perhaps TRBD1 (5 bases). CDR3 DNA: TGTGCCAGCTCACCAGGAGGGGTGAACACTGAAGCTTTCTTT. Translating it yields CASSPGGVNTEAFF.